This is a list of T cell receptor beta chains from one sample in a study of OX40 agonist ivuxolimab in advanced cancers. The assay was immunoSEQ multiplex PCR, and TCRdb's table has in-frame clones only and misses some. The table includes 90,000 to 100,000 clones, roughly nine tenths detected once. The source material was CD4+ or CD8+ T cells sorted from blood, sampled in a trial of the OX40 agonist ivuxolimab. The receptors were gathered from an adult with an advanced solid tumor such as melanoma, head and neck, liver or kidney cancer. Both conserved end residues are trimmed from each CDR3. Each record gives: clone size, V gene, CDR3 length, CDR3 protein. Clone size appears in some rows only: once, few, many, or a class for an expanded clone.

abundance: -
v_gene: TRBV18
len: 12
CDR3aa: ASSPSRSEETQY

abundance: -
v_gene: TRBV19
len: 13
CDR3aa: ASGISRDRDYGYT

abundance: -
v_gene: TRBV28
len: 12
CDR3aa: ASRPDSVIGPQH

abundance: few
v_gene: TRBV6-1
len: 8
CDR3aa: AGRSYGYT

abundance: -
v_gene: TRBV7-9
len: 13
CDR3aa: ASSPRVSGRGEQY

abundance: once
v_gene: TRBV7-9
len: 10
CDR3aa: ASHRAGNTIY

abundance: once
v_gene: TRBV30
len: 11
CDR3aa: AWSAGGHEPQH

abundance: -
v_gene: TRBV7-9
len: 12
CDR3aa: ASSSYTLTGELF

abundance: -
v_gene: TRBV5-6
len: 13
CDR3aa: ASSPRYSYNSPLH

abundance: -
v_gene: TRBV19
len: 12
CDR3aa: ASIRGGPPGGYT

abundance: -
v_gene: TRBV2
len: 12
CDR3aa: ARGGLRGTDTQY

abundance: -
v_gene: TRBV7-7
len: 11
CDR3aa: ASSLGPSYEQF

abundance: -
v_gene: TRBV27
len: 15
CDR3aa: ASSQWTGAVFNGELF

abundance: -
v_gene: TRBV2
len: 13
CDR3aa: ASSREGRGSYEQY